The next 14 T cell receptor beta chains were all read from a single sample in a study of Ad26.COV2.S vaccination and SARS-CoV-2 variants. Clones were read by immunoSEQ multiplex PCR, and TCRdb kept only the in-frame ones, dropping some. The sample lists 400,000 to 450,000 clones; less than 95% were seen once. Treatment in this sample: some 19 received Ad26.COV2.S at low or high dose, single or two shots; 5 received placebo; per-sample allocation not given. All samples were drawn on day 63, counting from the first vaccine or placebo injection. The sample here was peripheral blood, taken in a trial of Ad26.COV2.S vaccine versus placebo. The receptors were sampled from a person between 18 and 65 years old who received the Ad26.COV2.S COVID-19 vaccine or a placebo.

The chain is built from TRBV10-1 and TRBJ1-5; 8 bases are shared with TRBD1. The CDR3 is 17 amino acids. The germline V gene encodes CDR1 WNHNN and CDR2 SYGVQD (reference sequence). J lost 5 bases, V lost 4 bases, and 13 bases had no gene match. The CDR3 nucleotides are TGCGCCAGCAGTGGAGGGGACAGGCAAGGCCGTCATCAGCCCCAGCATTTT. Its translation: CASSGGDRQGRHQPQHF.

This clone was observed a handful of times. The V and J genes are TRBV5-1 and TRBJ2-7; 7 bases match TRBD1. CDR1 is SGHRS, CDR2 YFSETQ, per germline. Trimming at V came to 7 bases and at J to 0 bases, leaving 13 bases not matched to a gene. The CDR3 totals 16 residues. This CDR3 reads CASHSRQGKVSYEQYF. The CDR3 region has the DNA TGCGCCAGCCACAGCAGACAGGGAAAGGTCTCCTACGAGCAGTACTTC. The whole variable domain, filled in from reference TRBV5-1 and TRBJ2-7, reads KAGVTQTPRYLIKTRGQQVTLSCSPISGHRSVSWYQQTPGQGLQFLFEYFSETQRNKGNFPGRFSGRQFSNSRSEMNVSTLELGDSALYLCASHSRQGKVSYEQYFGPGTRLTVT.

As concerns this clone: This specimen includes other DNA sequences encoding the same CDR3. CDR3 loop: CASSQGGNEQFF. CDR3 coding DNA: TGTGCCAGCAGCCAAGGGGGGAATGAGCAGTTCTTC. The chain is built from TRBV3-1 (or the pseudogene TRBV3-2) and TRBJ2-1; D might be TRBD1 or TRBD2, each matching 5 bases. Germline CDR1 LGHDT, CDR2 YNNKEL (reference sequence). V was trimmed by 1 base and J by 7 bases, leaving 5 bases between them. The CDR3 spans 12 residues.

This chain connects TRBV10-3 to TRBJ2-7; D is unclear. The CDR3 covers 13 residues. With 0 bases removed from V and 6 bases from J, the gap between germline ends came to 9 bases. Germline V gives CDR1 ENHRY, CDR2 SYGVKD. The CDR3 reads CAISESLGREQYF. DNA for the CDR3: TGTGCCATCAGTGAGTCTTTGGGTCGCGAGCAGTACTTC.

CDR3 nucleotide sequence: TGTGCCACCAGTGATTTAGGACGGGAGCAGTTCTTC. It codes for CATSDLGREQFF. The rearrangement uses TRBV24-1 and TRBJ2-1; D remains unclear. The V end lost 1 base, the J end lost 10 bases, and 7 bases lay between the germline ends. Germline V gives CDR1 KGHDR, CDR2 SFDVKD. This CDR3 comprises 12 residues.

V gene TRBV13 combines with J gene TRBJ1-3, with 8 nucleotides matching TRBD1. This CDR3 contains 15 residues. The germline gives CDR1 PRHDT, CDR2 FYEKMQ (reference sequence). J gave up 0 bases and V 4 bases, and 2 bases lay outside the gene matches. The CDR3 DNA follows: TGTGCCAGCAGCTCCGACAGGGGCTCTGGAAACACCATATATTTT. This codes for CASSSDRGSGNTIYF.

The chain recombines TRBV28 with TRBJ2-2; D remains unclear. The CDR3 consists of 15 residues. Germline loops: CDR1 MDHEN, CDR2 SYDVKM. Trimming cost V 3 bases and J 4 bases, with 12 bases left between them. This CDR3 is CASSLGRPGTGELFF. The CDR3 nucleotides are TGTGCCAGCAGTTTGGGTAGACCGGGCACCGGGGAGCTGTTTTTT.

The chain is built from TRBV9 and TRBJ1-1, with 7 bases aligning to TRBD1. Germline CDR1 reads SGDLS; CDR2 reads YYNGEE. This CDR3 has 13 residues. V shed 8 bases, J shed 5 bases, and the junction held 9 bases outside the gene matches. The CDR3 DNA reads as TGTGCCAGTGCTCGGGACAGTACGACTGAAGCTTTCTTT. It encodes CASARDSTTEAFF.

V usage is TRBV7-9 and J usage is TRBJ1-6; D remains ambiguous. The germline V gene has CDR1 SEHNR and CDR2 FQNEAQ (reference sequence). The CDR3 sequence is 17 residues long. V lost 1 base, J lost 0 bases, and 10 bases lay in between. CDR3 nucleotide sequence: TGTGCCAGCAGCTTAGATGGGTGGAGCTCCTATAATTCACCCCTCCACTTT. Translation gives CASSLDGWSSYNSPLHF.

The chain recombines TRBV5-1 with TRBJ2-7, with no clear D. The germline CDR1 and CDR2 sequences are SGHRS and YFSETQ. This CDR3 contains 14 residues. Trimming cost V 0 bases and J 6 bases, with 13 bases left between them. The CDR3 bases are TGCGCCAGCAGCTTGGCCGGACGTTCCAGCGAGCAGTACTTC. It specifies CASSLAGRSSEQYF.

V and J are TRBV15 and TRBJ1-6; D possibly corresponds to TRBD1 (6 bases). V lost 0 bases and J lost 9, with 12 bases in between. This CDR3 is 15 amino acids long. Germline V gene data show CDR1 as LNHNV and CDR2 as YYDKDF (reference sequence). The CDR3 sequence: CATSRDVQGVSPLHF. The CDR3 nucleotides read TGTGCCACCAGCAGAGATGTACAGGGTGTTTCACCCCTCCACTTT.

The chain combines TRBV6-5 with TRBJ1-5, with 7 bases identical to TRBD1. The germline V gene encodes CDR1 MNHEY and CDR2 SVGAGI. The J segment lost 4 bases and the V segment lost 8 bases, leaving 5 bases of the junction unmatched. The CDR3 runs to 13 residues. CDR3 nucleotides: TGTGCCAGCGAACAGGGGATAAATCAGCCCCAGCATTTT. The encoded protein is CASEQGINQPQHF.

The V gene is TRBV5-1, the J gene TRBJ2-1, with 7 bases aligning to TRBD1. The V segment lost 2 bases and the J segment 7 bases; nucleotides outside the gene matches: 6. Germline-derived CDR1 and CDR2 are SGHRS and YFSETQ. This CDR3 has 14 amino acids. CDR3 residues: CASSFTTGANEQFF. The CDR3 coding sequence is TGCGCCAGCAGCTTTACAACAGGGGCTAATGAGCAGTTCTTC.

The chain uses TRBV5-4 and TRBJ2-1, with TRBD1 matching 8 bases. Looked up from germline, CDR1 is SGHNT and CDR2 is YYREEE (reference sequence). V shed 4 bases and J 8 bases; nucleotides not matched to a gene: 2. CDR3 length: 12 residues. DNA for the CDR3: TGTGCCAGCAGCCCAGGGGGCGATGAGCAGTTCTTC. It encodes CASSPGGDEQFF.